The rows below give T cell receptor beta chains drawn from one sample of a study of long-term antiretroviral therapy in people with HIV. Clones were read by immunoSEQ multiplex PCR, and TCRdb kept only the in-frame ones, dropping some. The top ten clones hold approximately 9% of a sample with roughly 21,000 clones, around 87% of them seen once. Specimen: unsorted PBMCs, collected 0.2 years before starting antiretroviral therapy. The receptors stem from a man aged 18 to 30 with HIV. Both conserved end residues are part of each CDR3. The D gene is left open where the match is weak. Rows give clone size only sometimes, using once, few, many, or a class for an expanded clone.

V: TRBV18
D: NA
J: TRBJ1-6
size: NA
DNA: TGTGCCAGCTCACCCACGAGGAGGGAGAGCTCCTATAATTCACCCCTCCACTTT
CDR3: CASSPTRRESSYNSPLHF

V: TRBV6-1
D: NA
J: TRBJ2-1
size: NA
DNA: TGTGCCAGCCAGGCAGGGGGGCACCCCCAAGGTGAGCAGTTCTTC
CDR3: CASQAGGHPQGEQFF

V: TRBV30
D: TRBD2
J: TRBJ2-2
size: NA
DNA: TGTGCCTGGACTGGGGCTAGCGGGGAGAACACCGGGGAGCTGTTTTTT
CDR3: CAWTGASGENTGELFF

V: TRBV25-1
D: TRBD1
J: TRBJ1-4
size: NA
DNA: TGTGCCAGCAGTGAAACAGGGGCCTATGAAAAACTGTTTTTT
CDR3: CASSETGAYEKLFF

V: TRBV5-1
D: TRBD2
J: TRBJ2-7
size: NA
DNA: TGCGCCAGCAGCACCGGACTAGCGGGAGGGCGTGAGCAGTACTTC
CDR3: CASSTGLAGGREQYF

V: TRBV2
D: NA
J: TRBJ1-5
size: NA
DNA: TGTGCCAGCAGTGAGACCCGGGGCGGCGAGCCCCAGCATTTT
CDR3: CASSETRGGEPQHF

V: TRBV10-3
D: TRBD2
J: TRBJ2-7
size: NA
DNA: TGTGCCATCAGTGAGTCAGGTTTCGGGACTAGCGGATCCTACGAGCAGTACTTC
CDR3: CAISESGFGTSGSYEQYF

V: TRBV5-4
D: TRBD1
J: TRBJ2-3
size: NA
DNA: TGTGCCAGCAGCGACTCCGGGACAGGTATTTGGGGCTTCACAGATACGCAGTATTTT
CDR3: CASSDSGTGIWGFTDTQYF

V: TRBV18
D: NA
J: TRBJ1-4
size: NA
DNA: TGTGCCAGCTCGTTCGGTGCTAATGAAAAACTGTTTTTT
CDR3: CASSFGANEKLFF

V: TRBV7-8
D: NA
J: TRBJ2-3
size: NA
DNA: TGTGCCAGCAGCACCACATTAGCGAGTACCGATACGCAGTATTTT
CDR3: CASSTTLASTDTQYF

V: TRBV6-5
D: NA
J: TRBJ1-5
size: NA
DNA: TGTGCCAGCAGTCCTTCAGGGGTGCGTGAGCCCCAGCATTTT
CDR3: CASSPSGVREPQHF

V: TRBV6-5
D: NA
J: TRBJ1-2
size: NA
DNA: TGTGCCAGCAGTTACGGGGGCATCGATGGCTACACCTTC
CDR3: CASSYGGIDGYTF

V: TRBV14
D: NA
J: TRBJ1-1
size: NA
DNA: TGTGCCAGCAGCCCCGGTGGGGCCCTGGGGACTGAAGCTTTCTTT
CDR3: CASSPGGALGTEAFF

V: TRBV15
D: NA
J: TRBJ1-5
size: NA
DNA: TGTGCCACCAGCAGAGATATAAGGGAGCCCCAGCATTTT
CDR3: CATSRDIREPQHF

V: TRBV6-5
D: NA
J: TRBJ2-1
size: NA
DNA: TGTGCCAGCAGTTACTCACAGGTGGGGACTTATGAGCAGTTCTTC
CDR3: CASSYSQVGTYEQFF

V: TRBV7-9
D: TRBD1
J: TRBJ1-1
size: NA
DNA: TGTGCCAGCAGCTTTACAGGGGAAAGTACTGAAGCTTTCTTT
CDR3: CASSFTGESTEAFF

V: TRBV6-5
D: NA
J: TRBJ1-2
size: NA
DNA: TGTGCCAGCAGCCCCCGTGAGTCCGGCTACACCTTC
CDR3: CASSPRESGYTF

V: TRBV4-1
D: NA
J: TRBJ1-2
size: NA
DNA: TGCGCCAGCAGCCAAGGGAGCCTAGCTAACTATGGCTACACCTTC
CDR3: CASSQGSLANYGYTF

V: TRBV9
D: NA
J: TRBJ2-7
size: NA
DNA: TGTGCCAGCAGCGCGAGAGGACAAACCTACGAGCAGTACTTC
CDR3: CASSARGQTYEQYF

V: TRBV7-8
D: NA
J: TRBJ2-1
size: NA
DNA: TGTGCCAGCAGCTTAAGGGACACCGCCTCGGAGGAGCAGTTCTTC
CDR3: CASSLRDTASEEQFF

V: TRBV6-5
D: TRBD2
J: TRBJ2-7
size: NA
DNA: TGTGCCAGCAGGACTAGCGGGAGTTTCGGCGAGCAGTACTTC
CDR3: CASRTSGSFGEQYF

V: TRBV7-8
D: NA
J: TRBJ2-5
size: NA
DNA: TGTGCCAGCAGCCTTCTGGGCTCTGGCCAAGAGACCCAGTACTTC
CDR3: CASSLLGSGQETQYF

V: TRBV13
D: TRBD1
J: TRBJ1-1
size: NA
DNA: TGTGCCAGCAGCTTAAACGTAGGGACAGGGCAGAACACTGAAGCTTTCTTT
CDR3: CASSLNVGTGQNTEAFF

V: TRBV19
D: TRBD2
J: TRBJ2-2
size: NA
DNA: TGTGCCAGTACTACTCCCGTACTAGCGGGCGCCCGGGGAACCGGGGAGCTGTTTTTT
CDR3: CASTTPVLAGARGTGELFF

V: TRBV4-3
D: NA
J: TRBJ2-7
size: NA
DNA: TGCGCCAGCAGCCAAGGGTCAGGAGGATACGAGCAGTACTTC
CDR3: CASSQGSGGYEQYF

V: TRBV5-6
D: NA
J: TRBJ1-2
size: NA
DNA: TGTGCCAGCAGCTTCTTAGGGGCGGGAGGCTACACCTTC
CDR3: CASSFLGAGGYTF

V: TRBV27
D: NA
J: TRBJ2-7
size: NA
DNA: TGTGCCAGCAGTTTAGGGGCAGACTCCTACGAGCAGTACTTC
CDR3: CASSLGADSYEQYF

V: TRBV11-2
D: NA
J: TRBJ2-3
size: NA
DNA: TGTGCCAGCAGCTTAAGTACCACAGATACGCAGTATTTT
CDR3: CASSLSTTDTQYF

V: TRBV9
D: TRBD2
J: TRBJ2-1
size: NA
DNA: TGTGCCAGCAGCGTAGCTAGCGGGGGGAACAATGAGCAGTTCTTC
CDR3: CASSVASGGNNEQFF

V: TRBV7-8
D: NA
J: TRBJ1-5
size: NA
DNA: TGTGCCAGCAGCCCAAGGGGGCAGCCCCAGCATTTT
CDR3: CASSPRGQPQHF

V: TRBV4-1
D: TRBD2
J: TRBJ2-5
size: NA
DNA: TGCGCCAGCAGCCAAGGGTACAGGCGGGGGGAACTAAGCGAGACCCAGTACTTC
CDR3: CASSQGYRRGELSETQYF

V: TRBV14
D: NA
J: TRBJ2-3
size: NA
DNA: TGTGCCAGCGTCGGCGGTAGCACAGATACGCAGTATTTT
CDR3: CASVGGSTDTQYF

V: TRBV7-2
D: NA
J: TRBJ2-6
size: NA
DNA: TGTGCCAGCAGCCCGGGCGGCTCTGGGGCCAACGTCCTGACTTTC
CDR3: CASSPGGSGANVLTF

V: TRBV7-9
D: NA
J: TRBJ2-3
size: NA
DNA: TGTGCCAGCAGCTTAGAGCGAGCAGGGGATGTCACAGATACGCAGTATTTT
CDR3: CASSLERAGDVTDTQYF

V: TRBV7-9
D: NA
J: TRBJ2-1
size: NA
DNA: TGTGCCACTTATCAGAGCGATGAGCAGTTCTTC
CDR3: CATYQSDEQFF

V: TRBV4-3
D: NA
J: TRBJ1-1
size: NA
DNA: TGCGCCAGCAGCCAAGATCTGCCAGGGAACACTGAAGCTTTCTTT
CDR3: CASSQDLPGNTEAFF

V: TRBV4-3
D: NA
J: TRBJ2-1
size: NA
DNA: TGCGCCAGCAGCCGGCCGGAGACCCACAATGAGCAGTTCTTC
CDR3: CASSRPETHNEQFF

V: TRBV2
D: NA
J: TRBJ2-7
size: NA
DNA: TGTGCCAGCAGTGATCTAAGGACCTACGAGCAGTACTTC
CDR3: CASSDLRTYEQYF

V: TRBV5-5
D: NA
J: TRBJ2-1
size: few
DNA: TGTGCCAGCAGCCTCTACAATGAGCAGTTCTTC
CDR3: CASSLYNEQFF

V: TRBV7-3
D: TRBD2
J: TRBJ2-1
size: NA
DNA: TGTGCCAGCAGCTTGACTAGCGGGGAGGGGGATGAGCAGTTCTTC
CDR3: CASSLTSGEGDEQFF

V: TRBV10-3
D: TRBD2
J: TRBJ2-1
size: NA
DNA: TGTGCCATCGGGGGGGAGGTCTATGAGCAGTTCTTC
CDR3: CAIGGEVYEQFF

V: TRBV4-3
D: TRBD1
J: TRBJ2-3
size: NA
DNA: TGCGCCAGCAGCCAAGCGTGGGGACAGGGGGCAACAGATACGCAGTATTTT
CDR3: CASSQAWGQGATDTQYF

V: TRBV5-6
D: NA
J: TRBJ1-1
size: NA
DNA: TGTGCCAGCAGCTTGGTGACAGCTCTCATGAACACTGAAGCTTTCTTT
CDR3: CASSLVTALMNTEAFF

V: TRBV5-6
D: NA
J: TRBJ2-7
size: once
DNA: TGTGCCAGCAGCTTGGACGGGACCGAGCAGTACTTC
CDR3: CASSLDGTEQYF

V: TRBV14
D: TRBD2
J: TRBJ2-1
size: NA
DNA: TGTGCCAGCAGCCACGGTCTTGTAGGAGGGACTAGCGGACACTACAATGAGCAGTTCTTC
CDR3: CASSHGLVGGTSGHYNEQFF

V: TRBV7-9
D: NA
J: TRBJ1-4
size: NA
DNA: TGTGCCAGCAGCTTAGGGGGTGAAAAACTGTTTTTT
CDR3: CASSLGGEKLFF

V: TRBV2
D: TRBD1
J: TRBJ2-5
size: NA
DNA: TGTGCCAGCAGTGAGGACAGGGGCAGAGAGACCCAGTACTTC
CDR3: CASSEDRGRETQYF

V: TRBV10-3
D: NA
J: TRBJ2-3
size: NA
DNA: TGTGCCATCAGTGAGTCAGATGGCGGTCCAGATACGCAGTATTTT
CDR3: CAISESDGGPDTQYF

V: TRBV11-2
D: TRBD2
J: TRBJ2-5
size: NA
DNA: TGTGCCAGCAGCCCCTATTCTAGCGGGGGATTCCAAGAGACCCAGTACTTC
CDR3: CASSPYSSGGFQETQYF

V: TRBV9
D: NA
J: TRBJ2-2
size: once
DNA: TGTGCCAGCAGCGTAGTAGAGGACACCGGGGAGCTGTTTTTT
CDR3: CASSVVEDTGELFF

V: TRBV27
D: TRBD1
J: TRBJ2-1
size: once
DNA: TGTGCCAGCAGACCACTCCAGGGGGCCGCTCCCCCCCTCTTC
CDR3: CASRPLQGAAPPLF

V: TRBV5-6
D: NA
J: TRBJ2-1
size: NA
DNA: TGTGCCAGCAGCTTGGTTCCCCATGAGCAGTTCTTC
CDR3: CASSLVPHEQFF

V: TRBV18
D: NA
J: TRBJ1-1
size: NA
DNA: TGTGCCAGCTCACCCCTAGACAGGAACACTGAAGCTTTCTTT
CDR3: CASSPLDRNTEAFF

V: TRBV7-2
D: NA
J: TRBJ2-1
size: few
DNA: TGTGCCAGCAGCTTTGTAGGGATTCAAGAGCAGTTCTTC
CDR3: CASSFVGIQEQFF

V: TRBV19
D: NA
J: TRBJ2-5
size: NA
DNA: TGTGCCAGTAGTATAAGGGGAGAGACCCAGTACTTC
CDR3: CASSIRGETQYF